The 20 T cell receptor beta chains below were found in one sample sequenced in a study of vaccination and CD4 T cells after COVID-19 (dated by TCRdb to the early 2020s). The treatment or condition tag for this specimen amounts to: roughly 10-day PBMC culture with coronavirus spike peptide pools or control peptides (ViraFEST assay). The library came from PCR. Sequenced on an Illumina iSeq 100. DNA from cultured CD4+ T cells was subjected to TCR sequencing with the Oncomine TCR Beta short-read assay at the Johns Hopkins FTIC core. TCRdb ran its own pipeline on the public reads, namely fastp trimming at Q25 and MiXCR clone calling, and kept in-frame beta chains. All rows with the same CDR3 protein become a single entry with the most common DNA and genes. A total of fewer than 5,500 distinct CDR3 sequences appear in this sample, about 45% of them only once. The top ten clonotypes cover approximately 28% of the sample.

These receptors have no known antigen. The sample taken for sequencing was CD4+ T cells from blood, cultured in vitro. All receptors derive from a human donor who had recovered from COVID-19.

This chain uses TRBV19 with TRBJ2-1, with 7 positions matching TRBD2. The CDR3 is 15 amino acids. CDR1 and CDR2 from the germline V gene are LNHDA and SQIVND (reference sequence). Trimming at V came to 5 bases and at J to 5 bases, leaving 9 bases not matched to a gene. This chain's CDR3 is CASSSGTTLDNEQFF. CDR3 DNA: TGTGCCAGTAGTTCCGGGACTACGCTTGACAATGAGCAGTTCTTC.

V and J are TRBV2 and TRBJ1-6; 7 bases are a match to TRBD1. This CDR3 has 16 residues. V lost 8 bases and J lost 9; bases outside the gene matches: 16. Germline V lookup: CDR1 SNHLY, CDR2 FYNNEI. CDR3 amino acids: CASGIGTDYEFSPLHF. CDR3 sequence (DNA): TGTGCCAGCGGCATCGGGACAGATTACGAATTTTCACCCCTCCACTTT.

This clonotype has only a few counts. The chain combines TRBV10-3 with TRBJ1-2, with a weak D call TRBD1 (6 bases). The ends were cut back, 6 bases at V and 5 bases at J, with 19 bases in the middle. Germline V gives CDR1 ENHRY, CDR2 SYGVKD. CDR3 size: 15 residues. In nucleotides, the CDR3 is TGTGCCATCAGGGATGGGGGCCTAGGGGGATATGGCTACACCTTC. Translated: CAIRDGGLGGYGYTF.

This clonotype is large within its sample. The V and J genes are TRBV5-4 and TRBJ2-1; D is ambiguous. Trimming removed 4 bases at V and 0 bases at J, with 11 bases between. The CDR3 runs to 15 residues. Per germline, CDR1 SGHNT and CDR2 YYREEE (reference sequence). CDR3 bases: TGTGCCAGCAGCCCTACATCGAGCTCCTACAATGAGCAGTTCTTC. Its translation is CASSPTSSSYNEQFF.

The chain employs TRBV23-1 and TRBJ2-7, with a possible D match to TRBD2 (5 bases). TRBV23-1 falls under the ORF class, with uncertain function. Trimming left V 6 bases short and J 2 bases short, with 23 bases between. The CDR3 totals 17 residues. The CDR3 region is CASSRADPQSWAYEQYF. The DNA of the CDR3 is TGCGCCAGCAGCCGAGCGGACCCCCAGTCTTGGGCCTACGAGCAGTACTTC.

The chain uses TRBV28 and TRBJ2-7, with TRBD1 matching over 10 bases. CDR3 length: 16 amino acids. Germline trimming cut 5 bases from V and 2 bases from J; bases unmatched to any gene: 9. Germline V CDR1 and CDR2: MDHEN, SYDVKM. CDR3 DNA: TGTGCCAGCAGTATTTTACCGGGACAGGGGACCTACGAGCAGTACTTC. Its translation is CASSILPGQGTYEQYF.

The chain links TRBV19 to TRBJ1-6, with 10 bases identical to TRBD1. Germline V gene sequence: CDR1 LNHDA, CDR2 SQIVND (reference sequence). The CDR3 consists of 17 residues. The V gene end was trimmed by 4 bases and the J gene end by 5 bases; junction bases not matched to a gene: 8. The DNA of the CDR3 is TGTGCCAGTAGTACTACAGGGGGACAGGGGAATAATTCACCCCTCCACTTT. As protein: CASSTTGGQGNNSPLHF. Full variable domain (outside the CDR3, taken from reference TRBV19 and TRBJ1-6): DGGITQSPKYLFRKEGQNVTLSCEQNLNHDAMYWYRQDPGQGLRLIYYSQIVNDFQKGDIAEGYSVSREKKESFPLTVTSAQKNPTAFYLCASSTTGGQGNNSPLHFGNGTRLTVT.

This clonotype appeared once. V and J are TRBV18 and TRBJ1-1; no definite D call. Germline CDR1 reads KGHSH; CDR2 reads LQKENI. The CDR3 has 16 amino acids. V lost 2 bases to trimming and J lost 3 bases, with 16 bases between them. In DNA, the CDR3 is TGTGCCAGCTCACCAGACTGGGGTAGGACGGACACTGAAGCTTTCTTT. Translated: CASSPDWGRTDTEAFF.

J is TRBJ1-1 and V is TRBV21-1; the table's D call, TRBD1, was not checked against the DNA. TRBV21-1 counts as a pseudogene. CDR3 length: 15 amino acids. The CDR3 nucleotides are TGTGCCAGCAGCAGAGGGACAGGGAGTAGAACTGAAGCTTTCTTT. It codes for CASSRGTGSRTEAFF.

The table lists this clonotype with a few counts. The rearrangement joins TRBV6-5 to TRBJ2-5; TRBD2 agrees at 8 bases. V lost 0 bases to trimming and J lost 2 bases; unmatched junction nucleotides: 5. This CDR3 has 16 amino acids. CDR1 and CDR2 from the germline V gene are MNHEY and SVGAGI. CDR3 protein: CASSYSLRGEQETQYF. CDR3 sequence (DNA): TGTGCCAGCAGTTACTCACTGCGGGGGGAACAAGAGACCCAGTACTTC.

The chain uses TRBV6-5 and TRBJ1-6; D perhaps matches TRBD1 (6 bases). CDR1 MNHEY and CDR2 SVGAGI come from the germline V gene. This CDR3 has 17 amino acids. Trimming took off 0 bases at V and 5 bases at J, with 14 bases between the two ends. The CDR3 DNA sequence: TGTGCCAGCAGTTACTCGATATCAGGGGCAAATAATTCACCCCTCCACTTT. This encodes CASSYSISGANNSPLHF.

The CDR3 reads CATSENYYGYTF. CDR3 in DNA: TGTGCCACCAGTGAGAATTACTATGGCTACACCTTC. The chain joins TRBV24-1 to TRBJ1-2; D call uncertain. V dropped 4 bases and J dropped 3 bases, with 5 bases sitting between them. The CDR3 is 12 amino acids. Germline V gives CDR1 KGHDR, CDR2 SFDVKD.

The chain links TRBV2 to TRBJ1-1, with 8 bases lining up with TRBD1. Looked up from germline, CDR1 is SNHLY and CDR2 is FYNNEI. The CDR3 has 14 residues. The trim removed 7 bases at V and 4 bases at J, leaving 8 bases unmatched. CDR3 region: CASIERTGRTEAFF. As DNA, the CDR3 is TGTGCCAGCATCGAACGGACAGGGCGCACTGAAGCTTTCTTT.

This chain uses TRBV4-2 with TRBJ1-2; TRBD1 matches at 7 bases. The germline V gene encodes CDR1 LGHNA and CDR2 YNFKEQ. The length of the CDR3 is 13 residues. V was clipped by 4 bases and J by 5 bases; unmatched bases: 4. CDR3 coding DNA: TGTGCCAGCAGCCGGCAACAGGGGTATGGCTACACCTTC. It encodes CASSRQQGYGYTF.

The sample holds a few counts of this clonotype. This chain joins TRBV28 and TRBJ2-7, with 7 bases that match TRBD2. CDR1 and CDR2 (germline): MDHEN, SYDVKM. Germline trimming cut 5 bases from V and 2 bases from J; bases unmatched to any gene: 9. The CDR3 totals 15 residues. Here the CDR3 DNA reads TGTGCCAGCAGTCCAGCGGGGTTGCGGGCCTACGAGCAGTACTTC. The encoded protein is CASSPAGLRAYEQYF.

The chain uses TRBV6-5 and TRBJ1-2; D unresolved. The germline V gene encodes CDR1 MNHEY and CDR2 SVGAGI. Trimming took 4 bases from V and 2 from J, leaving 14 bases between them. The CDR3 has 15 residues. The CDR3 nucleotides are TGTGCCAGCAGTTCCCCACTCAGGAGCAACTATGGCTACACCTTC. Translation: CASSSPLRSNYGYTF.

The rearrangement joins TRBV5-8 to TRBJ1-1; tentatively, D is TRBD1 (5 bases). The CDR3 totals 14 residues. Germline-derived CDR1 and CDR2 are SGHTS and YDEGEE. The V and J ends lost 5 bases and 1 base respectively, with 12 bases between them. CDR3 bases: TGTGCCAGCAGACCCTGGGGGGGGAACACTGAAGCTTTCTTT. This sequence encodes CASRPWGGNTEAFF.

The chain joins TRBV4-2 to TRBJ2-7; D perhaps matches TRBD2 (6 bases). There are 16 residues in the CDR3. V was cut by 3 bases and J by 2 bases, with 17 bases left in between. Germline V gene lookup returns CDR1 LGHNA and CDR2 YNFKEQ. The CDR3 DNA reads as TGTGCCAGCAGCCAGGCTCGAGCGGGCACAACCTACGAGCAGTACTTC. Translating it yields CASSQARAGTTYEQYF.

This clonotype was seen a handful of times. This chain joins TRBV7-2 and TRBJ1-2; 7 bases are a match to TRBD1. J lost 2 bases, V lost 3 bases, and 6 bases had no gene match. CDR3 length: 15 amino acids. Germline-derived CDR1 and CDR2 are SGHTA and FQGNSA. CDR3 residues: CASSFGDRANYGYTF. The CDR3 DNA follows: TGTGCCAGCAGCTTCGGCGACAGGGCGAACTATGGCTACACCTTC.

The chain uses TRBV24-1 and TRBJ1-2; 9 bases map to TRBD1. The germline V gene encodes CDR1 KGHDR and CDR2 SFDVKD. Germline trimming cut 3 bases from V and 5 bases from J; bases unmatched to any gene: 9. The CDR3 has 16 amino acids. The CDR3 reads CATSDPRQGVGYGYTF. The CDR3 DNA sequence: TGTGCCACCAGTGATCCTCGACAGGGGGTTGGTTATGGCTACACCTTC.